This T cell receptor beta chain was found in a study of read filtering for tumor transcriptome and immune sequencing. Study details: The cohort had approximately 16 men and approximately 13 women aged roughly 45 to 90, mean around 63 years.

This library used around 0.4 ug RNA and molecular barcoded adaptors spanning alpha/delta and beta/gamma chains. TCRdb re-analysed the reads in MiXCR, keeping a single row per CDR3 protein. The table shows about 130,000 distinct CDR3 sequences, with 13% occurring only once. CDR3 length: 15 residues. Germline V CDR1 and CDR2: KGHDR, SFDVKD. The ends were cut back, 3 bases at V and 0 bases at J, with 8 bases in the middle. Many counts were recorded for this clonotype. This receptor was taken from a donor at least 40 years old with multiple myeloma. V gene TRBV24-1 combines with J gene TRBJ1-5; D remains unclear. Source material: a population of CD138-negative cells sorted from bone marrow. Here the CDR3 DNA reads TGTGCCACCAGTGATCCCTCGGTTAGCAATCAGCCCCAGCATTTT. Amino acid sequence: CATSDPSVSNQPQHF.